This T cell receptor beta chain was sequenced in a study of monozygotic twins with inflammatory bowel disease. Findings of the study overall: Healthy co-twins had higher TCRbeta inverse Simpson diversity than their IBD twins. Different subtypes (of T cells) could not be told apart from one another.

TCRdb reprocessed the 5' RACE reads, with one entry per CDR3 protein and no DNA. This repertoire includes 200,000 to 250,000 distinct CDR3 sequences. Germline CDR1 MDHEN, CDR2 SYDVKM. The CDR3 consists of 15 residues. With respect to this clonotype: Antigen: not known.

The source of this sequence is a human donor with ulcerative colitis or Crohn's disease, or a healthy co-twin of an affected twin (not recorded which). The chain employs TRBV28 and TRBJ2-7; as DNA is missing, the TRBD2 call by TCRdb cannot be tested. Sample: blood. The CDR3 loop reads CASSQPAGTSYEQYF.